The next 12 T cell receptor beta chains were all read from a single sample in a study of blood T cell repertoires in COVID-19. Data came from immunoSEQ multiplex PCR; TCRdb stores just in-frame clones and leaves some out. The data hold roughly 360,000 clones, with roughly four fifths observed a single time. The sample was PBMCs or T cells enriched from blood (not recorded which). The receptors were gathered from a woman in her forties or fifties who had recovered from COVID-19.

This clone was observed a handful of times. The genes are TRBV5-6 and TRBJ1-2; 10 positions agree with TRBD1. The CDR3 consists of 12 residues. V lost 3 bases, J lost 13 bases, and 6 bases stayed unmatched. The germline CDR1 and CDR2 sequences are SGHDT and YYEEEE. The chain's CDR3 is CASSSGTGEGTF. The DNA of the CDR3 is TGTGCCAGCAGCTCGGGGACAGGGGAAGGCACCTTC.

This clone was seen only a few times. CDR3 loop: CASSLEGQGASGYTF. CDR3 nucleotides: TGCGCCAGCAGCTTGGAGGGACAGGGGGCCTCTGGCTACACCTTC. The gene calls are TRBV5-1 and TRBJ1-2; TRBD1 matches 12 bases. Germline V gene sequence: CDR1 SGHRS, CDR2 YFSETQ. Trimming cost V 0 bases and J 7 bases; bases outside gene matches: 4. The CDR3 loop spans 15 amino acids.

The genes are TRBV6-5 and TRBJ1-1, with D tentatively TRBD1 (5 bases). This CDR3 spans 12 amino acids. The V end was cut by 6 bases, the J end by 11 bases, with 16 bases between. Germline CDR1 is MNHEY and CDR2 is SVGAGI. In DNA, the CDR3 is TGTGCCAGCAGCCTATCGGGGGGGGTGGCTTTCTTT. Protein sequence: CASSLSGGVAFF.

This clone has a handful of counts. V gene TRBV18 combines with J gene TRBJ1-2; 10 bases are shared with TRBD1. CDR1 and CDR2 (germline): KGHSH, LQKENI. This CDR3 has 16 amino acids. The J segment lost 1 base and the V segment lost 3 bases, leaving 5 bases of the junction unmatched. The CDR3 reads CASSPLDRGSNYGYTF. DNA for the CDR3: TGTGCCAGCTCACCCCTGGACAGGGGGAGTAACTATGGCTACACCTTC.

The chain employs TRBV3-1 (or the pseudogene TRBV3-2) and TRBJ1-6; D not resolved. Trimming stripped 3 bases from V and 4 bases from J, with 10 bases between. Looked up from germline, CDR1 is LGHDT and CDR2 is YNNKEL (reference sequence). The CDR3 loop spans 15 amino acids. The CDR3: CASSHPGGYNSPLHF. CDR3 DNA sequence: TGTGCCAGCAGCCACCCCGGAGGGTATAATTCACCCCTCCACTTT.

The chain combines TRBV3-1 (or the pseudogene TRBV3-2) with TRBJ2-7, with TRBD1 matching 7 bases. Germline CDR1 reads LGHDT; CDR2 reads YNNKEL (reference sequence). The J segment lost 0 bases and the V segment lost 4 bases, leaving 0 bases of the junction unmatched. The CDR3 extends over 13 amino acids. CDR3 loop: CASSRDSSYEQYF. In DNA, the CDR3 is TGTGCCAGCAGCCGGGACAGCTCCTACGAGCAGTACTTC.

This clone showed up just a few times. The genes are TRBV30 and TRBJ1-2; the match to TRBD1 covers 7 bases. The ends lost 1 base at V and 0 bases at J; junction bases unmatched: 11. The CDR3 runs 17 residues. Looked up from germline, CDR1 is GTSNPN and CDR2 is SVGIG (reference sequence). The DNA of the CDR3 is TGTGCCTGGAGTGGCCAGGGGGGACAGCAGTCTAACTATGGCTACACCTTC. Translated, it gives CAWSGQGGQQSNYGYTF.

The chain's CDR3 is CAWSRTFLDNEQFF. The CDR3 DNA is TGTGCCTGGAGTCGGACTTTTCTTGACAATGAGCAGTTCTTC. The V gene is TRBV30, the J gene TRBJ2-1, with D possibly being TRBD2 (5 bases). The CDR3 consists of 14 residues. The V end was cut by 2 bases, the J end by 5 bases, with 13 bases between. Germline assignment: CDR1 GTSNPN and CDR2 SVGIG (reference sequence). Full variable domain (outside the CDR3, taken from reference TRBV30 and TRBJ2-1): SQTIHQWPATLVQPVGSPLSLECTVEGTSNPNLYWYRQAAGRGLQLLFYSVGIGQISSEVPQNLSASRPQDRQFILSSKKLLLSDSGFYLCAWSRTFLDNEQFFGPGTRLTVL.

This chain links TRBV4-1 with TRBJ1-1; TRBD1 matches at 8 bases. V was clipped by 4 bases and J by 0 bases; unmatched bases: 7. Germline V gene data show CDR1 as MGHRA and CDR2 as YSYEKL. The CDR3 is made up of 16 amino acids. The CDR3 DNA is TGCGCCAGCAGCCTAAGACAGGGGAATTTGAACACTGAAGCTTTCTTT. Its translation: CASSLRQGNLNTEAFF.

The V gene is TRBV5-1, the J gene TRBJ2-1, with D hard to call. V was clipped by 3 bases and J by 7 bases, with 11 bases between them. Germline CDR1 is SGHRS and CDR2 is YFSETQ. The CDR3 sequence is 13 residues long. The CDR3 region has the DNA TGCGCCAGCAGCTCGGTTATAAAAAATGAGCAGTTCTTC. It yields the protein CASSSVIKNEQFF.

This clone was detected once. The V call is TRBV29-1, the J call TRBJ2-1, with 9 bases fitting TRBD1. Germline trimming cut 6 bases from V and 2 bases from J; bases unmatched to any gene: 5. Germline CDR1 SQVTM, CDR2 ANQGSEA. The CDR3 has 14 residues. CDR3 region: CSVSWDRAYNEQFF. The DNA for the CDR3 is TGCAGCGTCTCCTGGGACAGGGCCTACAATGAGCAGTTCTTC.

This clone appeared once. The V call is TRBV7-9, the J call TRBJ1-2; 8 bases agree with TRBD1. Looked up from germline, CDR1 is SEHNR and CDR2 is FQNEAQ (reference sequence). This CDR3 comprises 13 residues. Losses at the gene ends were 6 bases for V and 6 bases for J; bases not matched to a gene: 6. CDR3 loop: CASRNRGEDGYTF. CDR3 in DNA: TGTGCCAGCAGAAACAGGGGGGAAGATGGCTACACCTTC.